This is a list of T cell receptor beta chains from one sample in a study of beta chain features in type 1 diabetes. Clones were sequenced by immunoSEQ multiplex PCR, and TCRdb holds only the in-frame ones, with some missing. The sample includes 500,000 to 700,000 clones, 15% to 17% of them seen just once. Sample: naive CD4+ T cells from blood. All receptors derive from a man aged 18 to 30 in good health. CDR3s include the opening cysteine and the closing phenylalanine or tryptophan. D genes are given only for firm matches. Clone size is stated in some rows and not others, as once, few, many or a class when expanded.

DNA	CDR3	D	size	V	J
TGTGCCAGCAGCCAAGGTCTCCAGGGGGAGACCCAGTACTTC	CASSQGLQGETQYF	.	.	TRBV14	TRBJ2-5
TGTGCCAGCAGTGGGACAGGGCGGAGCTCCTACGAGCAGTACTTC	CASSGTGRSSYEQYF	TRBD1	.	TRBV28	TRBJ2-7
TGTGCCAGCAGCCGACTCGGAGCGTCAGGTCTCGTCTACGAGCAGTACTTC	CASSRLGASGLVYEQYF	.	few	TRBV13	TRBJ2-7
TGTGCCAGCAGCTCTCGGGACAGGGCCAACTATGGCTACACCTTC	CASSSRDRANYGYTF	TRBD1	.	TRBV16	TRBJ1-2
TGTGCCAGTAGTAAACCGGGACAGGGCTACAATGAGCAGTTCTTC	CASSKPGQGYNEQFF	TRBD1	few	TRBV19	TRBJ2-1
TGCGCCAGCAGCTTGGGAACCCTACAGGGCATCACTGAAGCTTTCTTT	CASSLGTLQGITEAFF	.	.	TRBV5-1	TRBJ1-1
TGTGCCAGCAGCAAACCGGGACAGGCCCTCCGCGAGCAGTACTTC	CASSKPGQALREQYF	TRBD1	.	TRBV27	TRBJ2-7
TGTGCCAGCAGCGTTGCCGGGACAGGGTCCTACGAGCAGTACTTC	CASSVAGTGSYEQYF	TRBD1	.	TRBV9	TRBJ2-7
TGTGCCAGTAGTAGACGAACAGGGGACTCCTACAATGAGCAGTTCTTC	CASSRRTGDSYNEQFF	TRBD1	.	TRBV19	TRBJ2-1
TGTGCCACCAAATTCGTGGCGCGTGGCTACACCTTC	CATKFVARGYTF	.	.	TRBV19	TRBJ1-2
TGTGCTAGTGGTTTGGGCGCCGGGACAGGGTTGTACTTC	CASGLGAGTGLYF	TRBD1	.	TRBV12-5	TRBJ2-4
TGTGCCAGCAGTGCGGTTATAACAGCCTCCTACGAGCAGTACTTC	CASSAVITASYEQYF	.	.	TRBV2	TRBJ2-7
TGTGCCATCAGTGGACGGGACCCAGCTAACTATGGCTACACCTTC	CAISGRDPANYGYTF	.	.	TRBV10-3	TRBJ1-2
TGTGCCAGCAGCGTCGCAGGGCTCCTAGCGGGAGGCCAGACGCAGTATTTT	CASSVAGLLAGGQTQYF	TRBD2	few	TRBV9	TRBJ2-3
TGTGCCAGTGCGGGGGCCGGGGAGCTGTTTTTT	CASAGAGELFF	TRBD2	.	TRBV19	TRBJ2-2
TGTGCCAGCAGCGTGGCGGGGGGCCCAATAGGGACCCAGTACTTC	CASSVAGGPIGTQYF	TRBD2	few	TRBV9	TRBJ2-5
TGTGCCAGCAGCTTAGGTAGGGGTACAGGGCTCACAACCAAAAACATTCAGTACTTC	CASSLGRGTGLTTKNIQYF	.	.	TRBV13	TRBJ2-4
TGTGCCAGCAGTGGGACTAGCGGATACGAGCAGTACTTC	CASSGTSGYEQYF	TRBD2	.	TRBV6-6	TRBJ2-7
TGTGCCAGCAGCCCAGATGGGACTAGAACCCGAGGGGATGAGCAGTTCTTC	CASSPDGTRTRGDEQFF	TRBD2	few	TRBV7-2	TRBJ2-1
TGTGCCAGCAGCCCGGCTAGCGGGAGTGGTGGGGAGCTGTTTTTT	CASSPASGSGGELFF	TRBD2	.	TRBV11-2	TRBJ2-2
TGTGCCAGCAGCTCTGGACAGGGAGGTTACACCTTC	CASSSGQGGYTF	TRBD1	.	TRBV5-6	TRBJ1-2
TGTGCCAGCAGCGTAGGAGATACAGGGCTTGGAGAAAAACTGTTTTTT	CASSVGDTGLGEKLFF	.	.	TRBV9	TRBJ1-4
TGTGCCAGCAGCCGGTGGGGCCGGAGCTCGAACACCGGGGAGCTGTTTTTT	CASSRWGRSSNTGELFF	.	few	TRBV28	TRBJ2-2
TGCGCCAGCAGCCAAGTGGCAGGGTTACTGTCCCTAGCCAAAAACATTCAGTACTTC	CASSQVAGLLSLAKNIQYF	.	.	TRBV4-1	TRBJ2-4
TGTGCCCGCGCCCAGGGAGAAGAGACCCAGTACTTC	CARAQGEETQYF	.	.	TRBV6-5	TRBJ2-5
TGTGCCATCAGTACGACAGGGATCTACGAGCAGTACTTC	CAISTTGIYEQYF	TRBD1	few	TRBV10-3	TRBJ2-7
TGTGCCAGCACCCGGGGGCGCAACAGGGGGCGCATCACTGAAGCTTTCTTT	CASTRGRNRGRITEAFF	TRBD1	.	TRBV7-9	TRBJ1-1
TGCAGTGCCAGACAAAATGAGCAGTTCTTC	CSARQNEQFF	.	few	TRBV20-1	TRBJ2-1
TGTGCCAGCAGTTTGCGGACGGGGTCTGGGGCCAACGTCCTGACTTTC	CASSLRTGSGANVLTF	.	few	TRBV27	TRBJ2-6
TGTGCCAGCCAGACGAACACTGAAGCTTTCTTT	CASQTNTEAFF	.	.	TRBV18	TRBJ1-1
TGTGCCAGCAGCTCGCTCTGGGACGGCTCCTACGAGCAGTACTTC	CASSSLWDGSYEQYF	.	.	TRBV11-1	TRBJ2-7
TGCGCCAGCAGCCAAGATCGGGCTAGCGGGGGCCCAGCCAAAAACATTCAGTACTTC	CASSQDRASGGPAKNIQYF	TRBD2	.	TRBV4-3	TRBJ2-4
TGCGCCAGCAGCCAACCTCCCGGGACAGTCAGCAATCAGCCCCAGCATTTT	CASSQPPGTVSNQPQHF	TRBD1	few	TRBV4-1	TRBJ1-5
TGTGCCAGCAGACTAGCCCCAGATACGCAGTATTTT	CASRLAPDTQYF	.	.	TRBV2	TRBJ2-3
TGTGCCAGCAGTTACAGGACTAGCGGCTACAATGAGCAGTTCTTC	CASSYRTSGYNEQFF	TRBD2	once	TRBV6-5	TRBJ2-1
TGCGCCAGCAGCCAAGATGTGGACCAAAGGACCCAGTACTTC	CASSQDVDQRTQYF	.	.	TRBV4-3	TRBJ2-5
TGTGCCAGCAGTTTAAGGCCCGCGAACACCGGGGAGCTGTTTTTT	CASSLRPANTGELFF	.	.	TRBV27	TRBJ2-2
TGTGCCAGCAGTTTAGACAAGACCTACGAGCAGTACTTC	CASSLDKTYEQYF	.	.	TRBV28	TRBJ2-7
TGTGCCAGCAGTTCCTTCGGACAAGCGACTTACGAGCAGTACTTC	CASSSFGQATYEQYF	.	few	TRBV27	TRBJ2-7
TGTGCCAGCAGCCGGGACAGGGGGTATCAGCCCCAGCATTTT	CASSRDRGYQPQHF	TRBD1	once	TRBV6-5	TRBJ1-5